The 22 T cell receptor beta chains listed next were all sequenced from one sample in a study of PD-1 blockade in mismatch repair-deficient tumors. This table comes from immunoSEQ multiplex PCR, and its TCRdb copy is limited to in-frame clones, with some not included. The data contain around 120,000 clones, about 86% of them seen just once; the ten biggest clones take up about 13%. The sample consisted of peripheral blood, taken 44 weeks after starting pembrolizumab. The origin of the receptors is an adult with mismatch repair-deficient cancer.

The J gene is TRBJ2-1, the V gene TRBV19; D is ambiguous. Germline values: CDR1 LNHDA, CDR2 SQIVND (reference sequence). The V gene lost 3 bases and the J gene lost 3 bases, with 12 bases spanning the gap. This CDR3 has 15 residues. CDR3 sequence reads: CASSISRLIYNEQFF. The CDR3 DNA reads TGTGCCAGTAGTATCTCTCGCCTCATCTACAATGAGCAGTTCTTC.

The rearrangement joins TRBV4-1 to TRBJ1-2; D is undetermined. This CDR3 contains 14 residues. V lost 0 bases and J 7 bases, leaving 12 bases between the germline ends. CDR1 MGHRA and CDR2 YSYEKL come from the germline V gene. CDR3 region: CASSQDPESRGYTF. The CDR3, as DNA: TGCGCCAGCAGCCAAGATCCGGAAAGCCGTGGCTACACCTTC.

The chain couples TRBV19 to TRBJ2-7, with TRBD2 matching over 7 bases. This CDR3 has 15 amino acids. Germline CDR1 LNHDA, CDR2 SQIVND (reference sequence). After removal of 1 base from V and 1 base from J, the junction contained 4 bases not matched to a gene. The CDR3 loop is CASSIVPAGSYEQYF. CDR3 bases: TGTGCCAGTAGTATAGTGCCAGCGGGATCCTACGAGCAGTACTTC.

This clone came up once. The chain uses TRBV9 and TRBJ1-5; D not resolved. Trimming stripped 0 bases from V and 4 bases from J, with 11 bases between. CDR3 size: 15 residues. The V gene's germline CDR1 is SGDLS and CDR2 YYNGEE. The DNA for the CDR3 is TGTGCCAGCAGCGTAGCGAGGGCGGGTAATCAGCCCCAGCATTTT. Translation: CASSVARAGNQPQHF. The whole variable domain, remainder taken from reference TRBV9 and TRBJ1-5, is DSGVTQTPKHLITATGQRVTLRCSPRSGDLSVYWYQQSLDQGLQFLIQYYNGEERAKGNILERFSAQQFPDLHSELNLSSLELGDSALYFCASSVARAGNQPQHFGDGTRLSIL.

The chain combines TRBV6-5 with TRBJ2-7, with no clear D. This CDR3 contains 11 residues. Germline V gene lookup returns CDR1 MNHEY and CDR2 SVGAGI. V was shortened by 6 bases and J by 6 bases, with 9 bases between the two germline ends. This chain's CDR3 is CASSNPGEQYF. DNA of the CDR3: TGTGCCAGCAGCAACCCAGGCGAGCAGTACTTC.

This chain uses TRBV6-5 with TRBJ1-3, with a tentative D call TRBD1 (5 bases). Trimming cost V 4 bases and J 2 bases, with 12 bases left between them. Germline-derived CDR1 and CDR2 are MNHEY and SVGAGI. This CDR3 has 15 residues. The CDR3 is CASSLAGTTGNTIYF. CDR3 DNA sequence: TGTGCCAGCAGTTTAGCCGGGACGACTGGAAACACCATATATTTT.

V gene TRBV6-5 combines with J gene TRBJ1-1, with 10 bases matching TRBD1. Per the germline V gene, CDR1 is MNHEY and CDR2 is SVGAGI. The CDR3 sequence is 14 residues long. V lost 6 bases, J lost 4 bases, and 5 bases stayed unmatched. The DNA of the CDR3 is TGTGCCAGCAGCGGGACAGGGGTAAGCACTGAAGCTTTCTTT. Protein: CASSGTGVSTEAFF.

The rearrangement links TRBV29-1 to TRBJ2-3; D is possibly TRBD1 or TRBD2 (5 bases each). From germline, CDR1 is SQVTM and CDR2 ANQGSEA. CDR3 length: 14 amino acids. Trimming removed 3 bases at V and 1 base at J, with 11 bases between. In DNA, the CDR3 is TGCAGCGTTGAGTCCGGGACGGGCACAGATACGCAGTATTTT. Its translation: CSVESGTGTDTQYF.

This clone was seen only once. The J gene is TRBJ1-5, the V gene TRBV4-1; TRBD1 aligns across 8 bases. After removal of 2 bases from V and 1 base from J, the junction contained 4 bases not matched to a gene. Germline V gene sequence: CDR1 MGHRA, CDR2 YSYEKL. The CDR3 is made up of 16 amino acids. The chain's CDR3 is CASSQKGQGSNQPQHF. The CDR3 DNA sequence: TGCGCCAGCAGCCAAAAAGGACAGGGCAGCAATCAGCCCCAGCATTTT.

This chain connects TRBV29-1 to TRBJ2-7; D is possibly TRBD2 (6 bases). Germline values: CDR1 SQVTM, CDR2 ANQGSEA. This CDR3 region has 15 residues. V gave up 1 base and J gave up 2 bases, with 15 bases separating them. The CDR3 loop is CSVEADRTGAYEQYF. CDR3 DNA: TGCAGCGTTGAAGCTGATAGGACGGGGGCCTACGAGCAGTACTTC.

In this sample, this clone turned up once. The chain combines TRBV7-8 with TRBJ2-7; 11 positions match TRBD2. Trimming removed 1 base from V and 2 bases from J; junction bases left unmatched: 4. Per the germline V gene, CDR1 is SGHVS and CDR2 is FQNEAQ. This CDR3 is built from 16 residues. CDR3 sequence reads: CASSLVLAGGPYEQYF. The CDR3 nucleotides are TGTGCCAGCAGCTTAGTGCTAGCGGGAGGACCCTACGAGCAGTACTTC.

The J gene is TRBJ2-3, the V gene TRBV5-1, with D possibly TRBD2 on 6 matching bases. The CDR3 loop spans 16 amino acids. Looked up from germline, CDR1 is SGHRS and CDR2 is YFSETQ. V was pared by 3 bases and J by 0 bases, with 14 bases between. In DNA form, the CDR3 reads TGCGCCAGCAGCTACCGAACTAGCAGTAGCACAGATACGCAGTATTTT. Its protein product is CASSYRTSSSTDTQYF.

The chain couples TRBV14 to TRBJ2-7, with no clear D. The CDR3 consists of 12 residues. The germline V gene encodes CDR1 SGHDN and CDR2 FVKESK. Trimming stripped 0 bases from V and 9 bases from J, with 9 bases between. The CDR3 reads CASSQDRIAQYF. In nucleotides, the CDR3 is TGTGCCAGCAGCCAAGATCGGATCGCGCAGTACTTC.

The J gene is TRBJ2-7, the V gene TRBV15; D could derive from TRBD1 or TRBD2 (6 bases each). The germline V and J ends were trimmed by 9 bases and 6 bases, with 15 bases remaining between them. The V gene's germline CDR1 is LNHNV and CDR2 YYDKDF (reference sequence). The CDR3 totals 12 residues. The CDR3 protein is CATGGAGGEQYF. In DNA, the CDR3 is TGTGCCACGGGGGGCGCAGGAGGCGAGCAGTACTTC.

This chain joins TRBV7-9 and TRBJ1-1; unclear D gene. Germline V gene data show CDR1 as SEHNR and CDR2 as FQNEAQ (reference sequence). The CDR3 loop spans 15 amino acids. V lost 5 bases to trimming and J lost 5 bases, with 18 bases between them. In nucleotides, the CDR3 is TGTGCCAGCAGCCCCTCAAGTGGGCAGAAGACTGAAGCTTTCTTT. Translation: CASSPSSGQKTEAFF.

J is TRBJ2-7 and V is TRBV6-1; D remains ambiguous. V lost 0 bases and J lost 4, with 13 bases in between. Germline V gene lookup returns CDR1 MNHNS and CDR2 SASEGT. This CDR3 is built from 15 residues. The CDR3 is CASSEALTQLYEQYF. CDR3 DNA: TGTGCCAGCAGTGAAGCGCTGACTCAACTATACGAGCAGTACTTC.

The V and J genes are TRBV30 and TRBJ2-6, with unresolved D. The germline CDR1 and CDR2 sequences are GTSNPN and SVGIG (reference sequence). The V gene lost 3 bases and the J gene lost 2 bases, with 14 bases spanning the gap. The CDR3 is made up of 16 amino acids. CDR3 residues: CAWRDHHRAGANVLTF. The CDR3 DNA sequence: TGTGCCTGGAGAGACCACCACAGAGCTGGGGCCAACGTCCTGACTTTC.

The V gene is TRBV11-2, the J gene TRBJ2-2; a weak D match, TRBD1 (5 bases). CDR1 and CDR2 from the germline V gene are SGHAT and FQNNGV. This CDR3 region has 16 residues. The V and J ends lost 7 bases and 2 bases respectively, with 17 bases between them. CDR3: CASIRKGQGNTGELFF. CDR3 in DNA: TGTGCCAGCATCCGGAAGGGGCAGGGTAACACCGGGGAGCTGTTTTTT.

The chain joins TRBV7-9 to TRBJ2-1; D uncertain. The CDR3 sequence is 12 residues long. The germline V gene has CDR1 SEHNR and CDR2 FQNEAQ (reference sequence). The V end was cut by 4 bases, the J end by 8 bases, with 9 bases between. The CDR3: CASSSEIYEQFF. The DNA for the CDR3 is TGTGCCAGCAGCTCCGAGATCTATGAGCAGTTCTTC.

The V call is TRBV11-3, the J call TRBJ2-7, with 7 bases matching TRBD2. CDR3 length equals 14 residues. With V trimmed by 1 base and J by 11 bases, 11 bases remained unmatched. Germline V gene sequence: CDR1 SGHNT, CDR2 YENEEA. CDR3 in DNA: TGTGCCAGCAGCTTAGTTGCGGGAGAGGGGAAGGAGTACTTC. It encodes CASSLVAGEGKEYF.

This clone has just a few counts. This chain joins TRBV7-9 and TRBJ2-7; D is undetermined. V lost 2 bases and J lost 3, with 8 bases in between. Per the germline V gene, CDR1 is SEHNR and CDR2 is FQNEAQ (reference sequence). The length of the CDR3 is 13 residues. CDR3 DNA sequence: TGTGCCAGCAGCTTATTGGGTGGCTACGAGCAGTACTTC. Translated: CASSLLGGYEQYF.

The chain recombines TRBV27 with TRBJ2-7, with 11 positions matching TRBD2. The length of the CDR3 is 14 residues. Germline lookup yields CDR1 MNHEY and CDR2 SMNVEV (reference sequence). J lost 2 bases, V lost 6 bases, and 3 bases had no gene match. CDR3 coding DNA: TGTGCCAGCAGCCGACTAGCGGGGCCCTACGAGCAGTACTTC. This translates into CASSRLAGPYEQYF.